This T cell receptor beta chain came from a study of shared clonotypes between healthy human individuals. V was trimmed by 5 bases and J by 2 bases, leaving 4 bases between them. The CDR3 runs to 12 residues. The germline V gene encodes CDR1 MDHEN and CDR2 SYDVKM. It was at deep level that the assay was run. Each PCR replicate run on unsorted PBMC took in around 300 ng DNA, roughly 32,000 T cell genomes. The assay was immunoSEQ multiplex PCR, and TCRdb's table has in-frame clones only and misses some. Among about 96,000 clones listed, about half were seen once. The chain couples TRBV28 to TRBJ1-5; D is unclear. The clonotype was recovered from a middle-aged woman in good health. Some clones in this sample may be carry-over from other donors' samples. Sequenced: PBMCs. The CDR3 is CASSAGNQPQHF. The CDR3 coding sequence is TGTGCCAGCAGTGCAGGCAATCAGCCCCAGCATTTT.